The rows below give T cell receptor beta chains drawn from one sample of a study of blood T cell repertoires in COVID-19. Sequenced by immunoSEQ multiplex PCR; TCRdb stores in-frame clones only, minus some. In the table there are roughly 83,000 clones, more than 75% of which are singletons. The sample taken for sequencing was peripheral blood. The receptors stem from a middle-aged man with active COVID-19. Each CDR3 is given with its conserved first and last residue. D genes are given only for firm matches. Clone size is given for some rows only: seen once, a few or many times, or a class if the clone is expanded.

TGTGCCAGTAGTAGGTTCGTACTCTCTGGAAACACCATATATTTT,CASSRFVLSGNTIYF,.,15,.,TRBJ1-3,TRBV19
TGTGCCAGCAGCACCGACAGGGATCAGCCCCAGCATTTT,CASSTDRDQPQHF,TRBD1,13,once,TRBJ1-5,TRBV5-4
TGTGCCAGCAGCTTTGGCGGCGGGAGAAGCTACGAGCAGTACTTC,CASSFGGGRSYEQYF,TRBD2,15,.,TRBJ2-7,TRBV7-8
TGTGCCACCAGTGATCCGAGGGGGCCTAAAAACATTCAGTACTTC,CATSDPRGPKNIQYF,TRBD1,15,.,TRBJ2-4,TRBV24-1
TGTGCCAGCAGCTTAGCGCCGGGGGGCAATGAGCAGTTCTTC,CASSLAPGGNEQFF,TRBD2,14,.,TRBJ2-1,TRBV7-2
TGTGCCACCAGCAGAGATAGGCAGGGTAATTCACCCCTCCACTTT,CATSRDRQGNSPLHF,.,15,.,TRBJ1-6,TRBV15
TGTGCCAGCAGCTCAAGCCGGGACAGGGACTACGAGCAGTACTTC,CASSSSRDRDYEQYF,TRBD1,15,.,TRBJ2-7,TRBV7-9
TGTGCCAGCAGCCGTAGCGGGAGTATCTACGAGCAGTACTTC,CASSRSGSIYEQYF,TRBD2,14,.,TRBJ2-7,TRBV7-2
TGTGCCAGCAGTTACAGGACAGGGAGGACTGGAAACACCATATATTTT,CASSYRTGRTGNTIYF,TRBD1,16,.,TRBJ1-3,TRBV6-5
TGCGCCAGCAGCTTGAGCGGACAGGGGGCGAGTGGCTACACCTTC,CASSLSGQGASGYTF,TRBD1,15,.,TRBJ1-2,TRBV5-1
TGTGCCAGCAGTACCATCCGGACAGATAAGAATGAAAAACTGTTTTTT,CASSTIRTDKNEKLFF,.,16,.,TRBJ1-4,TRBV28
TGTGCCAGTAGGATAACGCGGGACGTTTTCTACGAGCAGTACTTC,CASRITRDVFYEQYF,.,15,.,TRBJ2-7,TRBV19
TGTGCCAGCAGTTTAGCCGTAACTAGGGGGACGAACACCGGGGAGCTGTTTTTT,CASSLAVTRGTNTGELFF,.,18,.,TRBJ2-2,TRBV27
TGTGCCAGCAGCCTTGAAGGGGAAGGGGCCTTCCAAGAGACCCAGTACTTC,CASSLEGEGAFQETQYF,.,17,.,TRBJ2-5,TRBV4-2
TGTGCCAGCAGTGAAGGGACAGGGTTAGATACGCAGTATTTT,CASSEGTGLDTQYF,TRBD1,14,.,TRBJ2-3,TRBV6-1
TGTGCCAGCAGCTACGACCGCACAGGGGAAGCTTTCTTT,CASSYDRTGEAFF,.,13,.,TRBJ1-1,TRBV11-2
TGTGCCAGCCGTGGCCCCCCGCACAGGTTCTCCTACGAGCAGTACTTC,CASRGPPHRFSYEQYF,.,16,.,TRBJ2-7,TRBV5-4
TGCAGCGTTGCAGGGGGCATCGCCGGGGAGCTGTTTTTT,CSVAGGIAGELFF,TRBD1,13,few,TRBJ2-2,TRBV29-1
TGCGCCAGCAGCCAAGTTCTCCCGAACACTGAAGCTTTCTTT,CASSQVLPNTEAFF,.,14,.,TRBJ1-1,TRBV4-3
TGTGCCAGCTGGCGGACAGGGGTGAAGACCCAGTACTTC,CASWRTGVKTQYF,TRBD1,13,.,TRBJ2-5,TRBV27
TGTGCCACCAGTGATTTTGACAGCTATGGCTACACCTTC,CATSDFDSYGYTF,.,13,once,TRBJ1-2,TRBV24-1
TGTGCCAGCAGCACTCCGGGAACCTACGAGCAGTACTTC,CASSTPGTYEQYF,.,13,.,TRBJ2-7,TRBV5-6
TGTGCCAGCATGCTGGCCCTCTATGGCTACACCTTC,CASMLALYGYTF,.,12,.,TRBJ1-2,TRBV2
TGTGCCAGCAGTTTCCGGGACAGGGGGTACAGCAATCAGCCCCAGCATTTT,CASSFRDRGYSNQPQHF,TRBD1,17,.,TRBJ1-5,TRBV27
TGTGCCAGCAGCCTAAGATTGGGGGGTACTGAAGCTTTCTTT,CASSLRLGGTEAFF,.,14,.,TRBJ1-1,TRBV11-2
TGTGCCAGTAGTCCGACAGGGGGCTATAACACTGAAGCTTTCTTT,CASSPTGGYNTEAFF,TRBD1,15,.,TRBJ1-1,TRBV19
TGTGCCAGCAGTTATGTCCGGGGATCCTACAATGAGCAGTTCTTC,CASSYVRGSYNEQFF,.,15,.,TRBJ2-1,TRBV6-5
TGTGCCACCAGCATCCCCCGACAGGCTAACTATGGCTACACCTTC,CATSIPRQANYGYTF,.,15,.,TRBJ1-2,TRBV15
TGTGCCAGCAGTCGCTTACCAGAACAAGAGACCCAGTACTTC,CASSRLPEQETQYF,.,14,few,TRBJ2-5,TRBV28
TGCGCCAGCAGCTTATCGGACAGGGTAGAACAGCCCCAGCATTTT,CASSLSDRVEQPQHF,TRBD1,15,few,TRBJ1-5,TRBV5-1
TGCGCCAGCAGCCAACGCGCAGGGGGCCGTGAAAAACTGTTTTTT,CASSQRAGGREKLFF,TRBD1,15,.,TRBJ1-4,TRBV4-1
TGTGCCAGCAGCCTCCGACTAGCGGGGGGCGCAGATACGCAGTATTTT,CASSLRLAGGADTQYF,TRBD2,16,.,TRBJ2-3,TRBV5-4
TGTGCCAGCAGTGCCGTCTGGACAGGGAAGGTCCCCCTCCACTTT,CASSAVWTGKVPLHF,TRBD1,15,.,TRBJ1-6,TRBV27
TGTGCCAGCAGCTCCCGAGCGGCTAGCGGGAGGTCCGGGGAGCTGTTTTTT,CASSSRAASGRSGELFF,TRBD2,17,.,TRBJ2-2,TRBV7-2
TGTGCCAGCAGCTTGGCTACAGGGGCTGGCTACACCTTC,CASSLATGAGYTF,TRBD1,13,.,TRBJ1-2,TRBV5-6
TGTGCCAGCAGCAGGGACAGTCTCCCCTACGAGCAGTACTTC,CASSRDSLPYEQYF,TRBD1,14,.,TRBJ2-7,TRBV5-4
TGTGCCAGCAGCCAAAGGGGGATCCATGGCGAAAAACTGTTTTTT,CASSQRGIHGEKLFF,.,15,few,TRBJ1-4,TRBV9
TGTGCCAGCAAACGGACAGGGGGCCTCTATGGCTACACCTTC,CASKRTGGLYGYTF,TRBD1,14,.,TRBJ1-2,TRBV3-1/TRBV3-2
TGCGCCAGCAGCCAGGAATGGCGGGGGCGGTTTGAAAAACTGTTTTTT,CASSQEWRGRFEKLFF,.,16,.,TRBJ1-4,TRBV4-3
TGTGCCAGCAGCCACTTGGGACTAGCCGGGACCCAGTACTTC,CASSHLGLAGTQYF,TRBD2,14,.,TRBJ2-5,TRBV3-1/TRBV3-2
TGTGCCAGCAGTACCTCGACAGGGATTCGGGAAAAACTGTTTTTT,CASSTSTGIREKLFF,TRBD1,15,.,TRBJ1-4,TRBV28
TGCGCCAGCAGCCAAGATTGGGCGGGAGGGCCTGGTGAGCAGTTCTTC,CASSQDWAGGPGEQFF,TRBD2,16,.,TRBJ2-1,TRBV4-1
TGTGCCAGCTCACCATCAAACAGGAACACTGAAGCTTTCTTT,CASSPSNRNTEAFF,.,14,.,TRBJ1-1,TRBV18